Each of the 29 T cell receptor beta chains below was sequenced from the same sample in a study of shared clonotypes between healthy human individuals. Produced via immunoSEQ multiplex PCR; TCRdb's table is partial and in-frame only. The table includes approximately 2.4 million clones, around 95% detected once. The sequenced sample was naive CD4+ T cells sorted from blood. This sample's subset: CD45RA+ positively selected. These receptor sequences come from a man aged 18 to 30 in good health.

A few counts support this clone. This chain uses TRBV30 with TRBJ2-5; a possible D gene is TRBD2 (5 bases). The germline V and J ends were trimmed by 2 bases and 7 bases, with 14 bases remaining between them. The V gene's germline CDR1 is GTSNPN and CDR2 SVGIG (reference sequence). There are 13 residues in the CDR3. Here the CDR3 DNA reads TGTGCCTGGAGTTCCTGGGAGATGGCGACCCAGTACTTC. It is translated as CAWSSWEMATQYF.

J is TRBJ1-2 and V is TRBV7-9; the D gene is possibly TRBD1 (6 bases). Trimming took 5 bases from V and 8 from J, leaving 24 bases between them. CDR3 size: 16 residues. Germline values: CDR1 SEHNR, CDR2 FQNEAQ (reference sequence). The CDR3, as DNA: TGTGCCAGCAGCCATCCTTGGGACGGGGGCAATGGAGGCTACACCTTC. Translating it yields CASSHPWDGGNGGYTF.

This clone was counted between two and nine times. The sample carries other DNA sequences with the same CDR3. DNA for the CDR3: TGTGCCAGCAGTCCTGGGACCCTGAACACTGAAGCTTTCTTT. Its translation is CASSPGTLNTEAFF. The V gene is TRBV28, the J gene TRBJ1-1, with D perhaps TRBD1 (5 bases). V lost 5 bases, J lost 0 bases, and 10 bases lay in between. From germline, CDR1 is MDHEN and CDR2 SYDVKM. The CDR3 is 14 amino acids.

J is TRBJ1-5 and V is TRBV2; 10 bases fit TRBD1. Germline lookup yields CDR1 SNHLY and CDR2 FYNNEI. V gave up 4 bases and J gave up 0 bases; unmatched junction bases: 3. The CDR3 is 16 residues long. CDR3 sequence reads: CASSAWDRGSNQPQHF. The DNA for the CDR3 is TGTGCCAGCAGTGCCTGGGACAGGGGTAGCAATCAGCCCCAGCATTTT.

The V and J genes are TRBV6-5 and TRBJ1-1, with D possibly being TRBD1 (6 bases). CDR1 and CDR2 (germline): MNHEY, SVGAGI. Trimming shortened V by 5 bases and J by 4 bases, and 14 bases separated the two germline ends. This CDR3 has 14 amino acids. The CDR3 DNA reads as TGTGCCAGCAGTCCCCAGAAGGGGGGCACTGAAGCTTTCTTT. Protein sequence: CASSPQKGGTEAFF.

The chain recombines TRBV5-1 with TRBJ2-2; perhaps D is TRBD1 or TRBD2 (5 bases each). Trimming cost V 0 bases and J 6 bases, with 12 bases left between them. Germline loops: CDR1 SGHRS, CDR2 YFSETQ. CDR3 length: 15 amino acids. This CDR3 reads CASSLGQTAAGELFF. CDR3 nucleotides: TGCGCCAGCAGCTTGGGACAGACAGCGGCCGGGGAGCTGTTTTTT.

The chain has TRBV18 and TRBJ1-3, with TRBD1 identical over 11 bases. Germline assignment: CDR1 KGHSH and CDR2 LQKENI. The V segment lost 3 bases and the J segment 4 bases; nucleotides outside the gene matches: 5. This CDR3 is built from 16 residues. CDR3 amino acids: CASSPDRGLKGNTIYF. Here the CDR3 DNA reads TGTGCCAGCTCACCGGACAGGGGGCTAAAAGGAAACACCATATATTTT.

CDR3 in amino acids: CAISEETGTGLNTEAFF. As DNA, the CDR3 is TGTGCCATCAGTGAGGAGACCGGGACAGGGCTGAACACTGAAGCTTTCTTT. V is TRBV10-3 and J is TRBJ1-1; 9 bases map to TRBD1. The CDR3 is 17 residues long. The V segment lost 2 bases and the J segment 0 bases; nucleotides outside the gene matches: 7. Per germline, CDR1 ENHRY and CDR2 SYGVKD.

A remark on this clone: The identical CDR3 is also encoded by other nucleotide sequences in the sample. This rearrangement joins TRBV7-2 to TRBJ2-1; D may match TRBD1 or TRBD2 (5 bases each). Trimming cost V 0 bases and J 0 bases, with 9 bases left between them. The CDR3 has 16 residues. The germline V gene encodes CDR1 SGHTA and CDR2 FQGNSA. CDR3 in amino acids: CASSLASGGSYNEQFF. CDR3 in DNA: TGTGCCAGCAGCTTAGCAAGTGGGGGCTCCTACAATGAGCAGTTCTTC.

As DNA, the CDR3 is TGTGCCAGCAGGAGGACAGGGGGAAATGAGCAGTTCTTC. Amino acid sequence: CASRRTGGNEQFF. This rearrangement joins TRBV6-1 to TRBJ2-1; 10 bases agree with TRBD1. J gave up 7 bases and V 6 bases, and 3 bases lay outside the gene matches. Germline V gene data show CDR1 as MNHNS and CDR2 as SASEGT. This CDR3 has 13 residues.

About this clone: The identical CDR3 is also encoded by other nucleotide sequences in the sample. The J gene is TRBJ2-7, the V gene TRBV5-1, with D perhaps matching TRBD1 or TRBD2 (6 bases each). This CDR3 is 14 amino acids long. V lost 0 bases, J lost 2 bases, and 9 bases lay in between. The V gene's germline CDR1 is SGHRS and CDR2 YFSETQ. The CDR3 DNA is TGCGCCAGCAGCTTGGCCGGGGGCCCCTACGAGCAGTACTTC. This codes for CASSLAGGPYEQYF.

V gene TRBV10-3 combines with J gene TRBJ2-3, with unresolved D. The CDR3 covers 13 residues. From germline, CDR1 is ENHRY and CDR2 SYGVKD. V was trimmed by 4 bases and J by 6 bases, leaving 11 bases between them. The CDR3 here is CAISGFPRDTQYF. In DNA, the CDR3 is TGTGCCATCAGTGGGTTTCCTCGGGATACGCAGTATTTT.

The V gene is TRBV10-2, the J gene TRBJ2-4, with TRBD1 identical over 8 bases. The CDR3 length is 16 residues. Germline lookup yields CDR1 WSHSY and CDR2 SAAADI. J gave up 0 bases and V 2 bases, and 3 bases lay outside the gene matches. The CDR3 sequence is CASSEGQGLAKNIQYF. In DNA, the CDR3 is TGCGCCAGCAGTGAGGGACAGGGCCTAGCCAAAAACATTCAGTACTTC.

The chain employs TRBV28 and TRBJ1-1; the match to TRBD1 covers 8 bases. V lost 6 bases, J lost 0 bases, and 6 bases stayed unmatched. CDR1 and CDR2 from the germline V gene are MDHEN and SYDVKM. CDR3 length equals 15 residues. The DNA of the CDR3 is TGTGCCAGCAGGACCGGACAGGGCATGAACACTGAAGCTTTCTTT. This sequence encodes CASRTGQGMNTEAFF. The whole variable domain, remainder taken from reference TRBV28 and TRBJ1-1, is DVKVTQSSRYLVKRTGEKVFLECVQDMDHENMFWYRQDPGLGLRLIYFSYDVKMKEKGDIPEGYSVSREKKERFSLILESASTNQTSMYLCASRTGQGMNTEAFFGQGTRLTVV.

This chain uses TRBV29-1 with TRBJ2-3; possibly TRBD2 for D (5 bases). CDR3 length equals 12 residues. Trimming stripped 5 bases from V and 2 bases from J, with 8 bases between. Germline V lookup: CDR1 SQVTM, CDR2 ANQGSEA. Written as DNA, the CDR3 is TGCAGCGTTAATAGCGACACAGATACGCAGTATTTT. This gives the protein CSVNSDTDTQYF.

This clone was detected only once. The chain combines TRBV9 with TRBJ2-5; the D is unclear. The CDR3 has 13 residues. Germline CDR1 and CDR2: SGDLS and YYNGEE. Between the trimmed V and J ends, which lost 0 bases and 5 bases, there was a span of 8 bases. CDR3 coding DNA: TGTGCCAGCAGCGTAGGAGAGAGGGAGACCCAGTACTTC. This sequence encodes CASSVGERETQYF.

Comment on this clone: Within the sample, other DNA sequences also encode this same CDR3. The chain employs TRBV20-1 and TRBJ2-5, with D hard to call. The length of the CDR3 is 10 residues. Per germline, CDR1 DFQATT and CDR2 SNEGSKA (reference sequence). The V and J ends lost 6 bases and 2 bases respectively, with 4 bases between them. CDR3 DNA sequence: TGCAGTGCCTCGCAAGAGACCCAGTACTTC. As protein: CSASQETQYF.

This clone was seen once. J is TRBJ1-5 and V is TRBV2; weak D call: TRBD1 (5 bases). The germline V gene has CDR1 SNHLY and CDR2 FYNNEI. This CDR3 has 15 residues. V dropped 6 bases and J dropped 0 bases, with 12 bases sitting between them. The CDR3 sequence: CASRQSRDSNQPQHF. CDR3 coding DNA: TGTGCCAGCAGGCAAAGCAGGGATAGCAATCAGCCCCAGCATTTT.

This rearrangement joins TRBV10-3 to TRBJ2-2; D is undetermined. This CDR3 comprises 14 residues. Trimming removed 7 bases at V and 0 bases at J, with 9 bases between. Germline-derived CDR1 and CDR2 are ENHRY and SYGVKD. CDR3 DNA: TGTGCCATCATCGCCCAGGCGAACACCGGGGAGCTGTTTTTT. Its translation: CAIIAQANTGELFF.

V usage is TRBV7-9 and J usage is TRBJ1-1, with D maybe TRBD1 (5 bases). CDR3 length equals 14 residues. With 4 bases removed from V and 10 bases from J, the gap between germline ends came to 19 bases. CDR1 is SEHNR and CDR2 is FQNEAQ in the germline V gene (reference sequence). The DNA of the CDR3 is TGTGCCAGCAGCTCCATGAATGGGGGGACGGGAGCTTTCTTT. Amino acids: CASSSMNGGTGAFF.

This rearrangement joins TRBV6-1 to TRBJ1-2; tentatively, D is TRBD1 (5 bases). This CDR3 spans 13 amino acids. Germline loops: CDR1 MNHNS, CDR2 SASEGT. Trimming removed 7 bases from V and 8 bases from J, with 17 bases in between. The CDR3 is CASNPPWGGGYTF. CDR3 bases: TGTGCCAGCAACCCCCCCTGGGGGGGAGGCTACACCTTC.

CDR3 protein: CASSPRVGGANGYTF. The CDR3 DNA sequence: TGTGCCAGCAGCCCCAGAGTCGGGGGGGCGAATGGCTACACCTTC. The chain is built from TRBV6-5 and TRBJ1-2, with D tentatively TRBD1 (6 bases). The ends were cut back, 6 bases at V and 6 bases at J, with 20 bases in the middle. Germline V CDR1 and CDR2: MNHEY, SVGAGI. The CDR3 is made up of 15 amino acids.

V and J are TRBV2 and TRBJ2-2; unclear D gene. CDR3 length: 15 amino acids. With 1 base removed from V and 5 bases from J, the gap between germline ends came to 11 bases. From germline, CDR1 is SNHLY and CDR2 FYNNEI. DNA of the CDR3: TGTGCCAGCAGTGAAGGTTGGGGAAGAACCGGGGAGCTGTTTTTT. This encodes CASSEGWGRTGELFF.

The CDR3 nucleotides read TGTGCCAGCAGTCCCCCGACAGGGGGCGGATCCTACGAGCAGTACTTC. Translating gives CASSPPTGGGSYEQYF. The V call is TRBV28, the J call TRBJ2-7; 10 bases are shared with TRBD1. The CDR3 runs to 16 residues. Germline V gene data show CDR1 as MDHEN and CDR2 as SYDVKM. Trimming cost V 5 bases and J 1 base; bases outside gene matches: 8.

The gene calls are TRBV19 and TRBJ2-1, with D unresolved. This CDR3 contains 15 residues. Per the germline V gene, CDR1 is LNHDA and CDR2 is SQIVND (reference sequence). Trimming took off 1 base at V and 6 bases at J, with 13 bases between the two ends. For the CDR3, the DNA is TGTGCCAGTAGTATAGGCCTAGTAGTGGGCAATGAGCAGTTCTTC. Amino acid sequence: CASSIGLVVGNEQFF.

The chain carries TRBV2 and TRBJ2-3, with D tentatively TRBD1 or TRBD2 (5 bases each). Germline V gene lookup returns CDR1 SNHLY and CDR2 FYNNEI. With 8 bases removed from V and 2 bases from J, the gap between germline ends came to 14 bases. This CDR3 spans 14 amino acids. The CDR3 DNA reads as TGTGCCAGCTTGACGAGGGGAATCACAGATACGCAGTATTTT. Translating gives CASLTRGITDTQYF.

The rearrangement joins TRBV7-9 to TRBJ2-7; 11 nucleotides line up with TRBD2. V shed 6 bases and J 4 bases; nucleotides not matched to a gene: 5. This CDR3 region has 14 residues. Germline CDR1 SEHNR, CDR2 FQNEAQ (reference sequence). CDR3 bases: TGTGCCAGCAGTCCCTCTAGCGGGGGGTACGAGCAGTACTTC. Protein sequence: CASSPSSGGYEQYF. Full variable domain (missing parts from reference TRBV7-9 and TRBJ2-7): DTGVSQNPRHKITKRGQNVTFRCDPISEHNRLYWYRQTLGQGPEFLTYFQNEAQLEKSRLLSDRFSAERPKGSFSTLEIQRTEQGDSAMYLCASSPSSGGYEQYFGPGTRLTVT.

V is TRBV6-6 and J is TRBJ2-1; maybe TRBD2 (6 bases). V lost 4 bases and J lost 5, with 15 bases in between. Germline V gene data show CDR1 as MNHNY and CDR2 as SVGAGI (reference sequence). The CDR3 has 15 amino acids. CDR3 region: CASSSLPGLNNEQFF. CDR3 nucleotide sequence: TGTGCCAGCAGTTCCCTACCGGGACTCAACAATGAGCAGTTCTTC.

The chain is built from TRBV2 and TRBJ2-7; D gene ambiguous. The CDR3 runs 14 residues. Germline CDR1 and CDR2: SNHLY and FYNNEI. V was pared by 7 bases and J by 1 base, with 14 bases between. The CDR3 nucleotides are TGTGCCAGCACACCCGCCCGGTGGTCCTACGAGCAGTACTTC. Its protein product is CASTPARWSYEQYF.